The 23 T cell receptor beta chains below come from one sample, sequenced in a study of technical replicates of blood from a few donors. Data came from immunoSEQ multiplex PCR; TCRdb stores just in-frame clones and leaves some out. Among tens of thousands of clones listed, about nine tenths were seen once. Sequencing used T cells isolated from PBMCs. The origin of the receptors is a human donor in good health.

This clone was detected once. The V call is TRBV5-6, the J call TRBJ2-1; 11 bases map to TRBD2. With 0 bases clipped from V and 7 bases from J, the junction kept 3 bases outside the gene matches. Germline values: CDR1 SGHDT, CDR2 YYEEEE. The CDR3 sequence is 15 residues long. CDR3 nucleotides: TGTGCCAGCAGCTTGGGACTAGCGGGATGGAATGAGCAGTTCTTC. Protein sequence: CASSLGLAGWNEQFF.

CDR3: CASSLSAVSYNEQFF. Here the CDR3 DNA reads TGTGCCAGCAGCCTCTCTGCGGTCTCCTACAATGAGCAGTTCTTC. The V and J genes are TRBV11-2 and TRBJ2-1, with D unresolved. V lost 5 bases and J 0 bases, leaving 11 bases between the germline ends. The CDR3 extends over 15 amino acids. Germline CDR1 SGHAT, CDR2 FQNNGV.

The chain joins TRBV13 to TRBJ2-1, with 10 nucleotides matching TRBD2. The ends lost 4 bases at V and 1 base at J; junction bases unmatched: 7. Germline V gives CDR1 PRHDT, CDR2 FYEKMQ (reference sequence). The CDR3 consists of 17 residues. The DNA of the CDR3 is TGTGCCAGCAGCTCCAAAGCGGGAGGGGAGTCCTACAATGAGCAGTTCTTC. Translation gives CASSSKAGGESYNEQFF.

V usage is TRBV5-4 and J usage is TRBJ2-7; 11 bases fit TRBD1. The germline V gene has CDR1 SGHNT and CDR2 YYREEE (reference sequence). The V segment lost 2 bases and the J segment 4 bases; nucleotides outside the gene matches: 5. This CDR3 is 15 amino acids long. Written as DNA, the CDR3 is TGTGCCAGCAGCTTAGGACAGGGGGCGGGGTACGAGCAGTACTTC. It is translated as CASSLGQGAGYEQYF.

The CDR3 is CASSLLGEVDQPQHF. Here the CDR3 DNA reads TGTGCCAGCAGCTTGTTAGGGGAGGTCGACCAGCCCCAGCATTTT. This sequence joins TRBV5-6 and TRBJ1-5; D might be TRBD1 (5 bases). CDR3 size: 15 residues. The germline V gene encodes CDR1 SGHDT and CDR2 YYEEEE. Trimming shortened V by 1 base and J by 7 bases, and 15 bases separated the two germline ends.

The J gene is TRBJ1-2, the V gene TRBV9; no clear D. The CDR3 sequence is 14 residues long. Per the germline V gene, CDR1 is SGDLS and CDR2 is YYNGEE. The ends were cut back, 0 bases at V and 4 bases at J, with 10 bases in the middle. The CDR3 DNA reads as TGTGCCAGCAGCGTAGGGGGAGGCAGCTATGGCTACACCTTC. Residues: CASSVGGGSYGYTF. The whole variable domain, remainder taken from reference TRBV9 and TRBJ1-2, is DSGVTQTPKHLITATGQRVTLRCSPRSGDLSVYWYQQSLDQGLQFLIQYYNGEERAKGNILERFSAQQFPDLHSELNLSSLELGDSALYFCASSVGGGSYGYTFGSGTRLTVV.

V gene TRBV4-1 combines with J gene TRBJ2-3; 8 nucleotides agree with TRBD2. The CDR3 sequence is 14 residues long. Per germline, CDR1 MGHRA and CDR2 YSYEKL. Trimming took 0 bases from V and 13 from J; bases not matched to a gene: 9. CDR3 sequence reads: CASSQEGLAGFKYF. Here the CDR3 DNA reads TGCGCCAGCAGCCAAGAAGGGTTAGCGGGATTTAAGTATTTT.

The chain uses TRBV5-4 and TRBJ2-7; maybe TRBD2 (6 bases). Germline CDR1 SGHNT, CDR2 YYREEE (reference sequence). This CDR3 comprises 15 residues. Trimming stripped 2 bases from V and 1 base from J, with 13 bases between. This CDR3 reads CASSFGGGQSYEQYF. CDR3 DNA sequence: TGTGCCAGCAGCTTTGGGGGAGGCCAATCCTACGAGCAGTACTTC.

This clone was seen a handful of times. The CDR3 reads CASKVPGWNTEAFF. The DNA for the CDR3 is TGTGCCAGTAAGGTACCGGGGTGGAACACTGAAGCTTTCTTT. The V call is TRBV19, the J call TRBJ1-1, with unresolved D. Germline CDR1 reads LNHDA; CDR2 reads SQIVND (reference sequence). The CDR3 runs 14 residues. The ends were cut back, 7 bases at V and 1 base at J, with 13 bases in the middle.

The rearrangement joins TRBV7-8 to TRBJ1-4, with TRBD1 matching 9 bases. Germline trimming cut 1 base from V and 4 bases from J; bases unmatched to any gene: 1. This CDR3 comprises 15 residues. Germline V gene sequence: CDR1 SGHVS, CDR2 FQNEAQ. DNA for the CDR3: TGTGCCAGCAGCTTAGAGGGACAGGGTAATGAAAAACTGTTTTTT. Residues: CASSLEGQGNEKLFF.

This chain uses TRBV19 with TRBJ1-5; TRBD1 agrees at 8 bases. The CDR3 is 16 residues long. The V and J ends lost 6 bases and 5 bases, in that order; junction bases with no gene match: 12. CDR1 LNHDA and CDR2 SQIVND come from the germline V gene (reference sequence). CDR3 region: CASSPRDRPLDQPQHF. The CDR3 DNA reads as TGTGCCAGTAGCCCTAGGGACAGGCCTCTGGATCAGCCCCAGCATTTT.

The chain has TRBV2 and TRBJ2-7; 10 bases fit TRBD1. Unmatched junction bases numbered 13, after V lost 5 bases and J lost 3 bases. The CDR3 extends over 17 amino acids. Germline V lookup: CDR1 SNHLY, CDR2 FYNNEI. The CDR3 sequence: CASSISIGTGVNYEQYF. The CDR3 DNA sequence: TGTGCCAGCAGTATCAGTATCGGGACAGGGGTTAACTACGAGCAGTACTTC.

The V gene is TRBV7-6, the J gene TRBJ1-1; perhaps TRBD1 as D (5 bases). V was trimmed by 0 bases and J by 2 bases, leaving 16 bases between them. The CDR3 is 17 residues long. Germline V gives CDR1 SGHVS, CDR2 FNYEAQ. The CDR3 nucleotides are TGTGCCAGCAGCTTAGCGCCCCCGGGGGGGAGCAACACTGAAGCTTTCTTT. Protein sequence: CASSLAPPGGSNTEAFF.

V and J are TRBV27 and TRBJ1-2, with TRBD1 matching 7 bases. Germline lookup yields CDR1 MNHEY and CDR2 SMNVEV (reference sequence). The CDR3 loop spans 15 amino acids. The trim removed 0 bases at V and 2 bases at J, leaving 3 bases unmatched. CDR3 in DNA: TGTGCCAGCAGTTTATCGGAGGGGGCCAACTATGGCTACACCTTC. Protein sequence: CASSLSEGANYGYTF.

The rearrangement joins TRBV23-1 to TRBJ2-1; D remains ambiguous. TRBV23-1 is classed as an ORF, of uncertain function. CDR3 length: 17 amino acids. Trimming removed 0 bases from V and 5 bases from J, with 17 bases in between. The CDR3 protein is CASSQSSGSHNHNEQFF. The CDR3, as DNA: TGCGCCAGCAGTCAATCGTCGGGTAGCCACAATCACAATGAGCAGTTCTTC.

This chain links TRBV11-2 with TRBJ2-5; 9 bases map to TRBD2. Germline V gives CDR1 SGHAT, CDR2 FQNNGV. J lost 5 bases, V lost 10 bases, and 8 bases had no gene match. This CDR3 has 13 amino acids. For the CDR3, the DNA is TGTGCCACCCGTCTTACTAGCGGGGAGACCCAGTACTTC. It translates to CATRLTSGETQYF. Full variable domain (rest looked up from reference TRBV11-2 and TRBJ2-5): EAGVAQSPRYKIIEKRQSVAFWCNPISGHATLYWYQQILGQGPKLLIQFQNNGVVDDSQLPKDRFSAERLKGVDSTLKIQPAKLEDSAVYLCATRLTSGETQYFGPGTRLLVL.

The chain joins TRBV19 to TRBJ1-5; no clear D gene. The V and J ends lost 1 base and 1 base respectively, with 5 bases between them. The CDR3 sequence is 14 residues long. Germline V gene data show CDR1 as LNHDA and CDR2 as SQIVND (reference sequence). In nucleotides, the CDR3 is TGTGCCAGTAGTATAGGGGCGAGCAATCAGCCCCAGCATTTT. Translated: CASSIGASNQPQHF.

V gene TRBV9 combines with J gene TRBJ2-1, with 8 bases identical to TRBD1. Germline V gene sequence: CDR1 SGDLS, CDR2 YYNGEE. The CDR3 contains 16 residues. V was pared by 3 bases and J by 10 bases, with 15 bases of the junction left unmatched. The CDR3 DNA sequence: TGTGCCAGCAGCGCGTTACAGGGGGGAGGCTTACGGGAGCAGTTCTTC. It translates to CASSALQGGGLREQFF.

CDR3 in amino acids: CASSLAPKRAPYEQYF. CDR3 nucleotides: TGCGCCAGCAGCTTGGCCCCTAAGCGGGCCCCCTACGAGCAGTACTTC. The chain employs TRBV5-1 and TRBJ2-7, with D tentatively TRBD2 (6 bases). Per the germline V gene, CDR1 is SGHRS and CDR2 is YFSETQ. V lost 0 bases, J lost 2 bases, and 15 bases lay in between. There are 16 residues in the CDR3.

The gene calls are TRBV2 and TRBJ2-3; 11 bases fit TRBD1. V shed 8 bases, J shed 6 bases, and the junction held 1 base outside the gene matches. CDR3 length equals 12 residues. In germline, CDR1 is SNHLY, CDR2 FYNNEI. The CDR3 protein is CASGDRGDTQYF. In DNA, the CDR3 is TGTGCCAGCGGGGACAGGGGGGATACGCAGTATTTT. Full variable domain (remainder filled in from reference TRBV2 and TRBJ2-3): EPEVTQTPSHQVTQMGQEVILRCVPISNHLYFYWYRQILGQKVEFLVSFYNNEISEKSEIFDDQFSVERPDGSNFTLKIRSTKLEDSAMYFCASGDRGDTQYFGPGTRLTVL.

The chain uses TRBV7-2 and TRBJ2-7, with a possible D match to TRBD2 (5 bases). The CDR3 extends over 15 amino acids. In germline, CDR1 is SGHTA, CDR2 FQGNSA. V lost 4 bases, J lost 6 bases, and 19 bases lay in between. The CDR3 bases are TGTGCCAGCAGCTCGTCCACTAGGAACCTTGGCGAGCAGTACTTC. It specifies CASSSSTRNLGEQYF. Full variable domain (outside the CDR3, taken from reference TRBV7-2 and TRBJ2-7): GAGVSQSPSNKVTEKGKDVELRCDPISGHTALYWYRQSLGQGLEFLIYFQGNSAPDKSGLPSDRFSAERTGGSVSTLTIQRTQQEDSAVYLCASSSSTRNLGEQYFGPGTRLTVT.

The chain recombines TRBV7-8 with TRBJ2-7; 8 bases agree with TRBD2. The CDR3 sequence is 17 residues long. Per the germline V gene, CDR1 is SGHVS and CDR2 is FQNEAQ. The V segment lost 5 bases and the J segment 0 bases; nucleotides outside the gene matches: 12. The CDR3 protein is CASSIRDRLASSYEQYF. The CDR3 region has the DNA TGTGCCAGCAGCATCCGAGATAGACTAGCGAGCTCCTACGAGCAGTACTTC.

In this sample, this clone turned up once. The rearrangement links TRBV25-1 to TRBJ2-5; 7 nucleotides line up with TRBD1. Germline assignment: CDR1 MGHDK and CDR2 SYGVNS. The CDR3 has 11 amino acids. Trimming removed 7 bases from V and 5 bases from J; junction bases left unmatched: 1. In DNA form, the CDR3 reads TGTGCCAGCACACAGGGGGAGACCCAGTACTTC. This translates into CASTQGETQYF.